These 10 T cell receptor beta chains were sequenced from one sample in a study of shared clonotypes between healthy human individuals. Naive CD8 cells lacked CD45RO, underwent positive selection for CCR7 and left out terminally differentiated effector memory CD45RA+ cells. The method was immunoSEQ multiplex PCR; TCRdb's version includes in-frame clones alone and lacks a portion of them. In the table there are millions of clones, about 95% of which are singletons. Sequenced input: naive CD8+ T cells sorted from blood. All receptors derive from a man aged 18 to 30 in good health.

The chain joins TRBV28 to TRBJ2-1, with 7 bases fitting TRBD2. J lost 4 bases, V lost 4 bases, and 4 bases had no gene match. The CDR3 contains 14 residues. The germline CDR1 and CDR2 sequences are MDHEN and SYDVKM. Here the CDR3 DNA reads TGTGCCAGCAGTTCCCCGGGAGGATACAATGAGCAGTTCTTC. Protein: CASSSPGGYNEQFF.

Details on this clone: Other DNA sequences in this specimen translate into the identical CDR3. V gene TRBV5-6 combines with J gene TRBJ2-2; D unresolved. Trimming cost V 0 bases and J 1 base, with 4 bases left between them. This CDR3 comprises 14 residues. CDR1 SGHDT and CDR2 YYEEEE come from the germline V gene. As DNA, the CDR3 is TGTGCCAGCAGCTTGGTCGGGAACACCGGGGAGCTGTTTTTT. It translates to CASSLVGNTGELFF. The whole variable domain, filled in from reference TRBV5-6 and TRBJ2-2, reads DAGVTQSPTHLIKTRGQQVTLRCSPKSGHDTVSWYQQALGQGPQFIFQYYEEEERQRGNFPDRFSGHQFPNYSSELNVNALLLGDSALYLCASSLVGNTGELFFGEGSRLTVL.

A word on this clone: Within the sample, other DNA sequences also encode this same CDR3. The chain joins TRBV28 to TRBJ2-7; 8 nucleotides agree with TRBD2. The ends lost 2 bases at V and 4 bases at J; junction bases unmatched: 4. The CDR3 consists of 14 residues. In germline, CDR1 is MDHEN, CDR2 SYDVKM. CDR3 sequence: CASSLTGGRYEQYF. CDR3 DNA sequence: TGTGCCAGCAGTTTAACGGGGGGGAGGTACGAGCAGTACTTC.

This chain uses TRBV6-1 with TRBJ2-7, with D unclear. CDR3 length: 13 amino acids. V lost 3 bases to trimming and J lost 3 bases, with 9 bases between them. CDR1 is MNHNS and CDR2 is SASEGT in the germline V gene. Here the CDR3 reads CASSDSRYYEQYF. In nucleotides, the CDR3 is TGTGCCAGCAGTGACTCCAGGTACTACGAGCAGTACTTC.

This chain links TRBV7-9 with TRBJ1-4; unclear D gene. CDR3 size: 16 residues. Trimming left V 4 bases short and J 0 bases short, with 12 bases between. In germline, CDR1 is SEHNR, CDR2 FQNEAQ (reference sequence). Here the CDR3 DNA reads TGTGCCAGCAGCTCAAATTCCGGGTCAACTAATGAAAAACTGTTTTTT. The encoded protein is CASSSNSGSTNEKLFF.

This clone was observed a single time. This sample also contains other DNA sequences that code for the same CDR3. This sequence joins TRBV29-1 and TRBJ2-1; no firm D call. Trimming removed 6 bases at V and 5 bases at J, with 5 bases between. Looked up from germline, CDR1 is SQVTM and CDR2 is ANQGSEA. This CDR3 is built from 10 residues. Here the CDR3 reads CSVDHNEQFF. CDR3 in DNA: TGCAGCGTCGATCACAATGAGCAGTTCTTC.

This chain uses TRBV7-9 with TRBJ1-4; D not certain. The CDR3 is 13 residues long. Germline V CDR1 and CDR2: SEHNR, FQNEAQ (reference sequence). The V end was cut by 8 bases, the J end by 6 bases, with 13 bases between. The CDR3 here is CASLSAYDEKLFF. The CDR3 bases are TGTGCCAGCCTTTCGGCATACGATGAAAAACTGTTTTTT. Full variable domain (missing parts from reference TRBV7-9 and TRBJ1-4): DTGVSQNPRHKITKRGQNVTFRCDPISEHNRLYWYRQTLGQGPEFLTYFQNEAQLEKSRLLSDRFSAERPKGSFSTLEIQRTEQGDSAMYLCASLSAYDEKLFFGSGTQLSVL.

The chain's CDR3 is CASSQDNPSSTDTQYF. The CDR3 DNA reads TGCGCCAGCAGCCAAGATAACCCATCTAGCACAGATACGCAGTATTTT. This rearrangement joins TRBV4-1 to TRBJ2-3; D is unclear. Trimming stripped 0 bases from V and 0 bases from J, with 10 bases between. The CDR3 extends over 16 amino acids. Looked up from germline, CDR1 is MGHRA and CDR2 is YSYEKL.

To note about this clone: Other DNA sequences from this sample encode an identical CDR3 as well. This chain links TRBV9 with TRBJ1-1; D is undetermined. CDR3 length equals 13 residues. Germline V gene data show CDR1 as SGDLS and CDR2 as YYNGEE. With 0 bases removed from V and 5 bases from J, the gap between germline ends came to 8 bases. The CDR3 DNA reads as TGTGCCAGCAGCGTAGGGATCGGAACTGAAGCTTTCTTT. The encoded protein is CASSVGIGTEAFF.

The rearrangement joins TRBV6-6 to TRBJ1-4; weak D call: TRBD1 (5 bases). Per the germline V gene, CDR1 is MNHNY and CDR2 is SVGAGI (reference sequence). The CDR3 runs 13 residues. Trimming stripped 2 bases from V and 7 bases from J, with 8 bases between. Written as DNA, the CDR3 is TGTGCCAGCAGTTACCCAGGGTTTGAAAAACTGTTTTTT. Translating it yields CASSYPGFEKLFF.